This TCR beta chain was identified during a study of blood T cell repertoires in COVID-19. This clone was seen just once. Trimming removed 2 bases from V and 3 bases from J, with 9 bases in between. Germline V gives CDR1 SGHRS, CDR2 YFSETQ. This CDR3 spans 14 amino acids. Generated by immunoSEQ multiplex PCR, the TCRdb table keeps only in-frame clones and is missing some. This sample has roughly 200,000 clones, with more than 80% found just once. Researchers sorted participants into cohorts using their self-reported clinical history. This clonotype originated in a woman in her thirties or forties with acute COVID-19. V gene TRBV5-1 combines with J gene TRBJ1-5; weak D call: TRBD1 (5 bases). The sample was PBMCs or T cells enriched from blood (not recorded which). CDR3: CASSLSGVNQPQHF. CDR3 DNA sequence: TGCGCCAGCAGCTTATCGGGGGTCAATCAGCCCCAGCATTTT.